One sample yielded the 25 T cell receptor beta chains listed below, sequenced in a study of T-cell reconstitution after alpha-beta-depleted transplantation in children. Unique molecular identifiers were incorporated into the prepared TCRbeta library. MiXCR, applied by TCRdb to the PCR reads, yields one record per CDR3 protein. The sample contains around 530,000 distinct CDR3 sequences, 32% of which appear only once. The sample here was PBMCs from the stem cell graft donor, taken from the stem cell graft. These receptors were taken from a human donor who donated a stem cell graft to a child with aplastic anemia.

The sample holds a few counts of this clonotype. This rearrangement joins TRBV29-1 to TRBJ2-3; 8 bases align to TRBD1. Germline V lookup: CDR1 SQVTM, CDR2 ANQGSEA. Trimming took 2 bases from V and 1 from J; bases not matched to a gene: 5. The CDR3 is 15 residues long. CDR3 coding DNA: TGCAGCGTTGAACTGACAGGGGTAGGCACAGATACGCAGTATTTT. It yields the protein CSVELTGVGTDTQYF.

This clonotype has just a few counts. V is TRBV7-2 and J is TRBJ1-4; D unclear. CDR3 length equals 14 residues. Trimming pared 3 bases from V and 5 bases from J, leaving 10 bases between. Germline V gene sequence: CDR1 SGHTA, CDR2 FQGNSA. The CDR3 sequence: CASSFSRQNEKLFF. CDR3 nucleotides: TGTGCCAGCAGCTTTAGCCGGCAGAATGAAAAACTGTTTTTT.

In DNA form, the CDR3 reads TGTGCCAGCAGCTTGGGTGGCAGTCCCTCCTACAATGAGCAGTTCTTC. Translating it yields CASSLGGSPSYNEQFF. The V gene is TRBV5-6, the J gene TRBJ2-1, with no clear D. CDR1 is SGHDT and CDR2 is YYEEEE in the germline V gene. The CDR3 totals 16 residues. Trimming left V 0 bases short and J 0 bases short, with 10 bases between.

The sample holds a few counts of this clonotype. J is TRBJ2-1 and V is TRBV6-1, with D unresolved. Trimming removed 8 bases from V and 3 bases from J, with 14 bases in between. The CDR3 totals 14 residues. Germline loops: CDR1 MNHNS, CDR2 SASEGT. The DNA of the CDR3 is TGTGCCAGCGGGCAACGACGGGTCTACAATGAGCAGTTCTTC. Amino acids: CASGQRRVYNEQFF.

This sequence joins TRBV12-3 or TRBV12-4 and TRBJ1-5; 8 nucleotides align to TRBD1. V dropped 6 bases and J dropped 3; count of bases not matched to a gene: 7. The CDR3 spans 15 residues. The DNA of the CDR3 is TGTGCCAGCAGCAGGACAGGGAATAACAATCAGCCCCAGCATTTT. Encoded protein: CASSRTGNNNQPQHF.

There are a few counts of this clonotype. The chain joins TRBV7-2 to TRBJ2-3; D is unresolved. The germline CDR1 and CDR2 sequences are SGHTA and FQGNSA. The CDR3 is made up of 15 amino acids. V was pared by 1 base and J by 1 base, with 9 bases between. CDR3: CASSLDPGRTDTQYF. In DNA, the CDR3 is TGTGCCAGCAGCTTAGATCCAGGCCGCACAGATACGCAGTATTTT.

The genes are TRBV7-2 and TRBJ1-3; D unclear. The CDR3 has 16 residues. Per germline, CDR1 SGHTA and CDR2 FQGNSA. V was trimmed by 1 base and J by 3 bases, leaving 13 bases between them. CDR3 bases: TGTGCCAGCAGCTTAGTGTTCAGCTTCGATGGAAACACCATATATTTT. Its protein is CASSLVFSFDGNTIYF.

This clonotype was picked up a small number of times. The chain joins TRBV12-3 or TRBV12-4 to TRBJ1-6; D gene unclear. This CDR3 region has 14 residues. The V end lost 4 bases, the J end lost 5 bases, and 9 bases lay between the germline ends. The CDR3 here is CASSSARNNSPLHF. CDR3 in DNA: TGTGCCAGCAGTTCCGCCAGAAATAATTCACCCCTCCACTTT.

This sequence joins TRBV5-8 and TRBJ2-4; either TRBD1 or TRBD2 may fit D (5 bases each). V was trimmed by 4 bases and J by 13 bases, leaving 15 bases between them. The germline CDR1 and CDR2 sequences are SGHTS and YDEGEE. This CDR3 comprises 12 residues. The CDR3 DNA follows: TGTGCCAGCAGCCAGGGTGTAGCGAGACAGTACTTC. Translation: CASSQGVARQYF.

This clonotype was seen only a few times. The J gene is TRBJ1-6, the V gene TRBV4-3, with D hard to call. Germline V gene data show CDR1 as LGHNA and CDR2 as YSLEER. The V and J ends lost 1 base and 2 bases respectively, with 9 bases between them. The CDR3 length is 16 residues. The CDR3: CASSQGIGTYNSPLHF. DNA for the CDR3: TGCGCCAGCAGCCAAGGGATCGGGACCTATAATTCACCCCTCCACTTT.

The chain's CDR3 is CASNELGPRSNQPQHF. The CDR3 region has the DNA TGTGCCAGCAACGAACTAGGGCCCCGTAGCAATCAGCCCCAGCATTTT. V is TRBV6-1 and J is TRBJ1-5; the D is unclear. The ends were cut back, 7 bases at V and 0 bases at J, with 16 bases in the middle. Germline lookup yields CDR1 MNHNS and CDR2 SASEGT. The length of the CDR3 is 16 residues.

This chain links TRBV6-1 with TRBJ1-5, with 9 nucleotides matching TRBD1. CDR3 length: 13 residues. Germline CDR1 and CDR2: MNHNS and SASEGT. The V gene end was trimmed by 6 bases and the J gene end by 7 bases; junction bases not matched to a gene: 4. CDR3 bases: TGTGCCAGCAGAAGGACAGGGGACCAGCCCCAGCATTTT. It translates to CASRRTGDQPQHF.

The genes are TRBV18 and TRBJ1-2; D is possibly TRBD1 (5 bases). V was trimmed by 3 bases and J by 8 bases, leaving 16 bases between them. CDR1 is KGHSH and CDR2 is LQKENI in the germline V gene. The CDR3 runs 14 residues. The chain's CDR3 is CASSPIPGIGGYTF. The CDR3, as DNA: TGTGCCAGCTCACCTATCCCAGGGATCGGCGGCTACACCTTC.

Ten or more counts support this clonotype. This chain joins TRBV4-3 and TRBJ2-6; no firm D call. The CDR3 sequence is 16 residues long. CDR1 LGHNA and CDR2 YSLEER come from the germline V gene. V gave up 0 bases and J gave up 0 bases, with 6 bases separating them. The CDR3 region is CASSQEMSSGANVLTF. The CDR3 nucleotides are TGCGCCAGCAGCCAAGAAATGAGCTCTGGGGCCAACGTCCTGACTTTC.

The genes are TRBV18 and TRBJ1-4; 9 positions agree with TRBD1. CDR1 KGHSH and CDR2 LQKENI come from the germline V gene. Trimming cost V 4 bases and J 12 bases; bases outside gene matches: 12. CDR3 length: 15 residues. CDR3 sequence: CASSLSGTGRAELFF. The CDR3, as DNA: TGTGCCAGCTCACTCTCCGGGACAGGGAGGGCTGAACTGTTTTTT.

The gene calls are TRBV12-3 or TRBV12-4 and TRBJ2-2, with 11 bases lining up with TRBD2. The CDR3 length is 17 residues. J lost 5 bases, V lost 6 bases, and 11 bases had no gene match. DNA for the CDR3: TGTGCCAGCAGGCAACCCTCTAGCGGGAGGAGGACCGGGGAGCTGTTTTTT. Translating gives CASRQPSSGRRTGELFF.

The genes are TRBV6-1 and TRBJ1-5, with 7 bases lining up with TRBD1. From germline, CDR1 is MNHNS and CDR2 SASEGT. The CDR3 is 16 residues long. V trimming: 6 bases; J trimming: 2 bases; junction bases outside the gene matches: 10. This chain's CDR3 is CASSPDRPGGNQPQHF. CDR3 nucleotides: TGTGCCAGCAGCCCGGACAGGCCCGGTGGCAATCAGCCCCAGCATTTT.

This sequence joins TRBV6-5 and TRBJ2-7; no clear D. V lost 4 bases and J 1 base, leaving 14 bases between the germline ends. CDR3 length: 15 residues. The V gene's germline CDR1 is MNHEY and CDR2 SVGAGI. This CDR3 reads CASSSRQMKSYEQYF. CDR3 coding DNA: TGTGCCAGCAGTTCCAGACAAATGAAGTCCTACGAGCAGTACTTC.

This sequence joins TRBV9 and TRBJ1-3; TRBD1 might be the D (6 bases). The CDR3 runs 13 residues. The germline V and J ends were trimmed by 4 bases and 11 bases, with 16 bases remaining between them. CDR1 and CDR2 (germline): SGDLS, YYNGEE. The CDR3 sequence is CASSPHPGDAIYF. CDR3 DNA: TGTGCCAGCAGCCCCCATCCAGGGGACGCCATATATTTT.

This clonotype was counted only a few times. The chain carries TRBV7-2 and TRBJ2-4; D might be TRBD2 (6 bases). Germline-derived CDR1 and CDR2 are SGHTA and FQGNSA. Trimming took 1 base from V and 1 from J, leaving 8 bases between them. CDR3 length equals 15 residues. The chain's CDR3 is CASSLDLAAKNIQYF. The CDR3 nucleotides read TGTGCCAGCAGCTTAGACCTAGCGGCCAAAAACATTCAGTACTTC.

The CDR3 coding sequence is TGCAGCGTTATAAGGACGGTGAACACTGAAGCTTTCTTT. It translates to CSVIRTVNTEAFF. The chain combines TRBV29-1 with TRBJ1-1; D not certain. Germline values: CDR1 SQVTM, CDR2 ANQGSEA. V dropped 5 bases and J dropped 0 bases, with 10 bases sitting between them. The CDR3 is 13 amino acids. The entire variable domain, with the rest obtained from reference TRBV29-1 and TRBJ1-1, is as follows: SAVISQKPSRDICQRGTSLTIQCQVDSQVTMMFWYRQQPGQSLTLIATANQGSEATYESGFVIDKFPISRPNLTFSTLTVSNMSPEDSSIYLCSVIRTVNTEAFFGQGTRLTVV.

The chain combines TRBV20-1 with TRBJ2-7, with a tentative D call TRBD1 (5 bases). V was trimmed by 0 bases and J by 5 bases, leaving 17 bases between them. The CDR3 totals 15 residues. The germline V gene has CDR1 DFQATT and CDR2 SNEGSKA (reference sequence). CDR3 DNA: TGCAGTGCTAGAGACCTCGCAGGGCCCAGAAACGAGCAGTACTTC. Translating it yields CSARDLAGPRNEQYF.

The genes are TRBV6-2 or TRBV6-3 and TRBJ2-1; unclear D gene. This CDR3 is built from 15 residues. V was clipped by 0 bases and J by 5 bases, with 11 bases between them. The germline gives CDR1 MNHEY, CDR2 SVGEGT. The CDR3 spells CASSYSLAKHNEQFF. The CDR3 DNA sequence: TGTGCCAGCAGTTACTCGTTGGCCAAACACAATGAGCAGTTCTTC.

Many counts were recorded for this clonotype. The chain carries TRBV20-1 and TRBJ1-2; 7 bases are a match to TRBD1. J was trimmed by 8 bases and V by 6 bases; bases with no gene match: 12. This CDR3 is built from 13 residues. Germline lookup yields CDR1 DFQATT and CDR2 SNEGSKA (reference sequence). This CDR3 is CSAPTTGRGGYTF. For the CDR3, the DNA is TGCAGTGCCCCTACGACAGGGCGTGGGGGCTACACCTTC.

This clonotype was seen a few times. CDR3 region: CASSLVGTGAAEQYF. Here the CDR3 DNA reads TGTGCCAGCAGCTTAGTAGGGACAGGGGCGGCCGAGCAGTACTTC. The chain employs TRBV7-8 and TRBJ2-7; TRBD1 agrees at 10 bases. The V gene end was trimmed by 1 base and the J gene end by 6 bases; junction bases not matched to a gene: 6. Germline CDR1 is SGHVS and CDR2 is FQNEAQ. CDR3 size: 15 residues.